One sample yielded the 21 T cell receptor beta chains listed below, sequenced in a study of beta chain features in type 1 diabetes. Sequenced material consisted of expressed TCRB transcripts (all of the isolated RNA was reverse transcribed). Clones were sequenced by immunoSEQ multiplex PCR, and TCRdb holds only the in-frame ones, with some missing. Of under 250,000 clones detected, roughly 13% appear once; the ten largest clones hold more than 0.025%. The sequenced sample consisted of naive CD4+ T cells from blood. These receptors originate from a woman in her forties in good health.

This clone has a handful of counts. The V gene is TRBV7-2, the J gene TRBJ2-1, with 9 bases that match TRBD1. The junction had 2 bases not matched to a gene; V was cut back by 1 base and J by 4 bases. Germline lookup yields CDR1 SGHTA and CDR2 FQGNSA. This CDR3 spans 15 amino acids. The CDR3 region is CASSLGGTGYNEQFF. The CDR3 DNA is TGTGCCAGCAGCTTAGGAGGGACAGGGTACAATGAGCAGTTCTTC. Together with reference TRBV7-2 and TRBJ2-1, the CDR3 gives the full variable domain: GAGVSQSPSNKVTEKGKDVELRCDPISGHTALYWYRQSLGQGLEFLIYFQGNSAPDKSGLPSDRFSAERTGGSVSTLTIQRTQQEDSAVYLCASSLGGTGYNEQFFGPGTRLTVL.

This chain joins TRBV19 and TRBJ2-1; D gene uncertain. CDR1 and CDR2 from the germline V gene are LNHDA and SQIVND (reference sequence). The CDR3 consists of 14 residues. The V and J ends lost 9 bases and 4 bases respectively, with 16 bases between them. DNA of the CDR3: TGTGCCAGGCCCCGGGTCCCAATTTACAATGAGCAGTTCTTC. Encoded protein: CARPRVPIYNEQFF.

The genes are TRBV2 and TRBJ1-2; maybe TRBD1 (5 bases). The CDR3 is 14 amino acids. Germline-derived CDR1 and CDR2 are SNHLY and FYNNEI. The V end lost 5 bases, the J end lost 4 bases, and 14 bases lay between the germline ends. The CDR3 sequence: CASSYDSTGYGYTF. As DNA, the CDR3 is TGTGCCAGCAGTTACGACAGTACTGGCTATGGCTACACCTTC.

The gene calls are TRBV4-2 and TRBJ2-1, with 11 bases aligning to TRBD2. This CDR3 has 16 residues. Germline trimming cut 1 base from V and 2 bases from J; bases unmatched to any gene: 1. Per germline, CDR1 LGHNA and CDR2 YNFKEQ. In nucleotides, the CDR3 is TGTGCCAGCAGCCAAGGACTAGCGGGAACCTACAATGAGCAGTTCTTC. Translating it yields CASSQGLAGTYNEQFF.

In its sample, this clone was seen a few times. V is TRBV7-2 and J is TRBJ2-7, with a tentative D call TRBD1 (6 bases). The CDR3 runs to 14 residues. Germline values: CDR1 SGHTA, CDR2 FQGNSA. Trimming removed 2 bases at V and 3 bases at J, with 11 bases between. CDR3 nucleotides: TGTGCCAGCAGCTTATGGAAAGGGGGCTACGAGCAGTACTTC. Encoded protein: CASSLWKGGYEQYF. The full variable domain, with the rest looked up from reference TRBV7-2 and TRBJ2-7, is GAGVSQSPSNKVTEKGKDVELRCDPISGHTALYWYRQSLGQGLEFLIYFQGNSAPDKSGLPSDRFSAERTGGSVSTLTIQRTQQEDSAVYLCASSLWKGGYEQYFGPGTRLTVT.

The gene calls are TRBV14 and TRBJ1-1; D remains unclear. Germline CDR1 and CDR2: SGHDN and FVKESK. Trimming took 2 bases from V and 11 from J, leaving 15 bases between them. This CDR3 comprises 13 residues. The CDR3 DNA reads TGTGCCAGCAGCCAAAGGAGAGGTGTCGGGGCTTTCTTT. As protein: CASSQRRGVGAFF.

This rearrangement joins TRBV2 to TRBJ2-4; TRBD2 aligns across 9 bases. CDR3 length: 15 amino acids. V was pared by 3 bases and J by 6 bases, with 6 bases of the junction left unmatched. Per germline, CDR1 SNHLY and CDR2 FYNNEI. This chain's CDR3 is CASSELGGGVNIQYF. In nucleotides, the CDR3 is TGTGCCAGCAGTGAGTTAGGCGGGGGGGTAAACATTCAGTACTTC.

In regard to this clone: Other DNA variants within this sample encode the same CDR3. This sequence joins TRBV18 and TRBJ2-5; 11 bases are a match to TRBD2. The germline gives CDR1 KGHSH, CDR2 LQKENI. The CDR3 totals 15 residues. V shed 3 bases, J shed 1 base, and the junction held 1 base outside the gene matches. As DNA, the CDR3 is TGTGCCAGCTCACCTACTAGCGGGGGCCAAGAGACCCAGTACTTC. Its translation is CASSPTSGGQETQYF.

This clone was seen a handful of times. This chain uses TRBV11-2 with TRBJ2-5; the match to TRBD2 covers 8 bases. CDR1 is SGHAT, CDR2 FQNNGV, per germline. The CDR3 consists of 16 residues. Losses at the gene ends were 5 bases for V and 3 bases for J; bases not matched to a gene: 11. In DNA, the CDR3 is TGTGCCAGCAGCCGAGCCCCGGGACTAGGCGAAGAGACCCAGTACTTC. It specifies CASSRAPGLGEETQYF.

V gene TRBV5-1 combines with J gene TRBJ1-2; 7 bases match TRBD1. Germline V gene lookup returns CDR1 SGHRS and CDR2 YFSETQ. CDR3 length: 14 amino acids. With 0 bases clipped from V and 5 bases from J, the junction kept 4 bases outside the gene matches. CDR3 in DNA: TGCGCCAGCAGCTTGGTACAGGGGCCTTATGGCTACACCTTC. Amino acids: CASSLVQGPYGYTF.

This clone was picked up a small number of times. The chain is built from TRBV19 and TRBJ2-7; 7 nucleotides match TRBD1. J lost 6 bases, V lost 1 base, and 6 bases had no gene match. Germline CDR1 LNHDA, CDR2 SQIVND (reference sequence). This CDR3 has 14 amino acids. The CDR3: CASSIGRTGTEQYF. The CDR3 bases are TGTGCCAGTAGTATAGGCCGGACAGGAACCGAGCAGTACTTC.

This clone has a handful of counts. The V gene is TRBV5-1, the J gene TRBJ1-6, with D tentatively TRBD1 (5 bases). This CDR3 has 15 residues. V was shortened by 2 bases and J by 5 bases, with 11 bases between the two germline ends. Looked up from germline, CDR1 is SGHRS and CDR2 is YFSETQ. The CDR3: CASSFRAGNNSPLHF. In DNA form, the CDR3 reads TGCGCCAGCAGCTTTAGGGCAGGGAATAATTCACCCCTCCACTTT. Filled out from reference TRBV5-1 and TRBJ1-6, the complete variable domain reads KAGVTQTPRYLIKTRGQQVTLSCSPISGHRSVSWYQQTPGQGLQFLFEYFSETQRNKGNFPGRFSGRQFSNSRSEMNVSTLELGDSALYLCASSFRAGNNSPLHFGNGTRLTVT.

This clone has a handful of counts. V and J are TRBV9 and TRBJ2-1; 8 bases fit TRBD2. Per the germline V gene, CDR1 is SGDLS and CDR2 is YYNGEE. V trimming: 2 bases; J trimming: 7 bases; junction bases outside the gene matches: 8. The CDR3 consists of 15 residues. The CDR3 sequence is CASSVGGGQRNEQFF. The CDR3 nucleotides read TGTGCCAGCAGCGTCGGGGGGGGGCAACGGAATGAGCAGTTCTTC.

The CDR3 DNA follows: TGTGCCAGCAGTGTCCCTCCCCTCGTCGAGCAGTACTTC. Its protein product is CASSVPPLVEQYF. The genes are TRBV6-1 and TRBJ2-7, with D unresolved. V dropped 4 bases and J dropped 6 bases, with 13 bases sitting between them. CDR1 and CDR2 from the germline V gene are MNHNS and SASEGT. The CDR3 consists of 13 residues.

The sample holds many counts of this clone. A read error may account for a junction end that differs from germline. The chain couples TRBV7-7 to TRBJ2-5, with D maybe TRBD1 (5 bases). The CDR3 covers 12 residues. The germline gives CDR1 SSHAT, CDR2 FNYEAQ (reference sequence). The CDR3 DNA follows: TGTGCTAGCAGCTTGACAGAAGAGACCCAGTACTTC. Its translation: CASSLTEETQYF.

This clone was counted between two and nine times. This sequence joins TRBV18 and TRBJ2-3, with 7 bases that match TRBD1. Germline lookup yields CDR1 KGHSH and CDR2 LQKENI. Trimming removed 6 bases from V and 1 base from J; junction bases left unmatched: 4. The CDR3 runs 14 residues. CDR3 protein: CASSPTGGTDTQYF. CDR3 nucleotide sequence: TGTGCCAGCTCGCCTACAGGGGGCACAGATACGCAGTATTTT. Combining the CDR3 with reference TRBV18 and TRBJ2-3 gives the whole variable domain NAGVMQNPRHLVRRRGQEARLRCSPMKGHSHVYWYRQLPEEGLKFMVYLQKENIIDESGMPKERFSAEFPKEGPSILRIQQVVRGDSAAYFCASSPTGGTDTQYFGPGTRLTVL.

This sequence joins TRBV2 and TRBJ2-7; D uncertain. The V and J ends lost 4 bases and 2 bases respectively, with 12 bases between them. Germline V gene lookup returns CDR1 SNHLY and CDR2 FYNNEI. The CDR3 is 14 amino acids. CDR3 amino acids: CASSGGLVAYEQYF. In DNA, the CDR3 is TGTGCCAGCAGTGGAGGCCTAGTTGCCTACGAGCAGTACTTC. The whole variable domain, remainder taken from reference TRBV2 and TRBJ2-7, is EPEVTQTPSHQVTQMGQEVILRCVPISNHLYFYWYRQILGQKVEFLVSFYNNEISEKSEIFDDQFSVERPDGSNFTLKIRSTKLEDSAMYFCASSGGLVAYEQYFGPGTRLTVT.

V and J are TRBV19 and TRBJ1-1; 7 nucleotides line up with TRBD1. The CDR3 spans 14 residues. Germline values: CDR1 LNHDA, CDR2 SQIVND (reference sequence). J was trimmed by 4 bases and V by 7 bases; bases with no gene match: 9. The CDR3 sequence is CASIKDRVGTEAFF. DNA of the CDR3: TGTGCCAGTATCAAAGACAGGGTAGGCACTGAAGCTTTCTTT.

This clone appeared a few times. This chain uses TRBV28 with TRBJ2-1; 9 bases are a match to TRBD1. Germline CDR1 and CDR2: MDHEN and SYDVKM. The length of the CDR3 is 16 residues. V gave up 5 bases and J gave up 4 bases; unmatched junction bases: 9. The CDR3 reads CASSRQGGTTYNEQFF. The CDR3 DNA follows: TGTGCCAGCAGTAGACAGGGGGGGACAACTTACAATGAGCAGTTCTTC.

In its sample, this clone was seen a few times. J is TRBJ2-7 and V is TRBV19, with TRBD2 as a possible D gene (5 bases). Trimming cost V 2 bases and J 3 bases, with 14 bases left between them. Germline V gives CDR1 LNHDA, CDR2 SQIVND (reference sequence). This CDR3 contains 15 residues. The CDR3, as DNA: TGTGCCAGTAGTATACCGGGGTCTCCTTACTACGAGCAGTACTTC. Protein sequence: CASSIPGSPYYEQYF. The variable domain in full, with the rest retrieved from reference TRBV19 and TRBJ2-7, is DGGITQSPKYLFRKEGQNVTLSCEQNLNHDAMYWYRQDPGQGLRLIYYSQIVNDFQKGDIAEGYSVSREKKESFPLTVTSAQKNPTAFYLCASSIPGSPYYEQYFGPGTRLTVT.

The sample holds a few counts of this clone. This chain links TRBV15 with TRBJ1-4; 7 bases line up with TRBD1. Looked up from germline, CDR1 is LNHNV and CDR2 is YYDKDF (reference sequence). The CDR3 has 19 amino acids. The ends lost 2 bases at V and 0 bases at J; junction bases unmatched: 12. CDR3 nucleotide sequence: TGTGCCACCAGCAGATTTACCGGGACAGCGACCGCAACTAATGAAAAACTGTTTTTT. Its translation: CATSRFTGTATATNEKLFF.